These 18 T cell receptor beta chains were all obtained from the same sample, sequenced in a study of regulatory T cells in long-lasting Graves disease. Regarding time point: persistent/refractory GD, antithyroid drugs over 5 years with positive TRAb. PBMC-extracted RNA yielded the TCR library. Assembly of TCR beta libraries relied on iRepertoire HTBI primers together with Arm-PCR of CDR3 regions. TCRdb processed the multiplex PCR reads anew with MiXCR; each CDR3 protein has one entry. This table has about 660,000 distinct CDR3 sequences, 30% appearing once. The sequencing used peripheral blood mononuclear cells (PBMCs), collected when the disease was refractory, from a patient treated with antithyroid drugs. These receptors all stem from a female donor with Graves disease.

This clonotype was seen a single time. Given a much more abundant clone one base away, this may be a read error. The chain uses TRBV6-1 and TRBJ1-2; D not resolved. Germline V CDR1 and CDR2: MNHNS, SASEGT. This CDR3 contains 13 residues. Trimming took 1 base from V and 10 from J, leaving 13 bases between them. CDR3 DNA: TGTGCCAGCAGTGAAGTAACCGCCTCTAACTACACCTTC. Its protein is CASSEVTASNYTF.

The genes are TRBV30 and TRBJ1-2; D remains ambiguous. The CDR3 contains 14 residues. V was clipped by 4 bases and J by 5 bases, with 17 bases between them. Germline assignment: CDR1 GTSNPN and CDR2 SVGIG (reference sequence). DNA of the CDR3: TGTGCCTGGACCGCCAATGCACAGTTTTATGGCTACACCTTC. Protein sequence: CAWTANAQFYGYTF.

V and J are TRBV20-1 and TRBJ1-5; D call uncertain. V was shortened by 3 bases and J by 5 bases, with 17 bases between the two germline ends. The CDR3 runs to 15 residues. Germline CDR1 and CDR2: DFQATT and SNEGSKA (reference sequence). The CDR3 nucleotides read TGCAGTGCTAGTAGGGTGGGATTGACACATCAGCCCCAGCATTTT. It codes for CSASRVGLTHQPQHF.

This clonotype was counted many times. The gene calls are TRBV6-1 and TRBJ2-7, with 9 bases aligning to TRBD1. CDR1 is MNHNS, CDR2 SASEGT, per germline. CDR3 length: 13 residues. The trim removed 7 bases at V and 3 bases at J, leaving 4 bases unmatched. The CDR3 DNA follows: TGTGCCAGCACTAGGGGACAGGGCTACGAGCAGTACTTC. Amino acids: CASTRGQGYEQYF.

This clonotype was seen ten or more times. V is TRBV11-2 and J is TRBJ2-7; D not certain. There are 14 residues in the CDR3. From germline, CDR1 is SGHAT and CDR2 FQNNGV. The germline V and J ends were trimmed by 3 bases and 2 bases, with 11 bases remaining between them. The CDR3, as DNA: TGTGCCAGCAGCTTCTACCTAGTCGCCTACGAGCAGTACTTC. It encodes CASSFYLVAYEQYF.

This clonotype turned up a few times. This sequence joins TRBV12-5 and TRBJ1-5; D not certain. This CDR3 is built from 11 residues. Between the trimmed V and J ends, which lost 6 bases and 10 bases, there was a span of 10 bases. Germline CDR1 and CDR2: LGHNT and FRNRAP. The CDR3 bases are TGTGCTAGTGGATTTTCGGGACCCCAGCATTTT. As protein: CASGFSGPQHF.

V and J are TRBV5-1 and TRBJ2-5; 13 bases match TRBD2. This CDR3 is built from 16 residues. The germline V gene encodes CDR1 SGHRS and CDR2 YFSETQ. V gave up 4 bases and J gave up 1 base; unmatched junction bases: 4. In nucleotides, the CDR3 is TGCGCCAGCAGCGTAGGACTAGCGGGAGCCCAAGAGACCCAGTACTTC. Protein: CASSVGLAGAQETQYF.

This sequence joins TRBV15 and TRBJ2-7; 9 bases align to TRBD2. The CDR3 extends over 16 amino acids. V shed 0 bases and J 4 bases; nucleotides not matched to a gene: 7. Germline CDR1 reads LNHNV; CDR2 reads YYDKDF (reference sequence). CDR3 DNA: TGTGCCACCAGCAGAGATCTGGCGGGAGGGCGATACGAGCAGTACTTC. Encoded protein: CATSRDLAGGRYEQYF.

This chain links TRBV30 with TRBJ1-2; no reliable D call. Germline CDR1 GTSNPN, CDR2 SVGIG (reference sequence). The CDR3 covers 12 residues. V shed 4 bases and J shed 2 bases, with 8 bases lying between them. CDR3 nucleotide sequence: TGTGCCTGGACCACAGAAAACTATGGCTACACCTTC. Encoded protein: CAWTTENYGYTF.

This clonotype showed up many times. The chain joins TRBV11-2 to TRBJ2-2; D gene uncertain. Germline lookup yields CDR1 SGHAT and CDR2 FQNNGV. Trimming pared 5 bases from V and 6 bases from J, leaving 10 bases between. This CDR3 comprises 13 residues. Here the CDR3 reads CASSQNVAGELFF. CDR3 DNA sequence: TGTGCCAGCAGCCAGAACGTGGCCGGGGAGCTGTTTTTT.

The genes are TRBV10-3 and TRBJ1-4, with 8 bases aligning to TRBD1. With V trimmed by 6 bases and J by 7 bases, 7 bases remained unmatched. The CDR3 is 14 residues long. In germline, CDR1 is ENHRY, CDR2 SYGVKD. The CDR3 bases are TGTGCCATCAGGAAGGACAGGGATAGTGAAAAACTGTTTTTT. Amino acids: CAIRKDRDSEKLFF.

This clonotype was seen more than once but under ten times. The gene calls are TRBV5-6 and TRBJ2-4; TRBD1 is a possible D gene (5 bases). This CDR3 has 17 residues. Germline V gene data show CDR1 as SGHDT and CDR2 as YYEEEE. V lost 0 bases and J 2 bases, leaving 15 bases between the germline ends. The CDR3 sequence: CASSLAWQGVSKNIQYF. Here the CDR3 DNA reads TGTGCCAGCAGCTTGGCCTGGCAGGGTGTGTCCAAAAACATTCAGTACTTC. Combining the CDR3 with reference TRBV5-6 and TRBJ2-4 gives the whole variable domain DAGVTQSPTHLIKTRGQQVTLRCSPKSGHDTVSWYQQALGQGPQFIFQYYEEEERQRGNFPDRFSGHQFPNYSSELNVNALLLGDSALYLCASSLAWQGVSKNIQYFGAGTRLSVL.

V and J are TRBV7-9 and TRBJ1-2, with D tentatively TRBD1 (5 bases). Germline V gene data show CDR1 as SEHNR and CDR2 as FQNEAQ (reference sequence). The CDR3 is made up of 13 amino acids. V lost 7 bases, J lost 6 bases, and 15 bases lay in between. This chain's CDR3 is CASTRVQGDGYTF. The CDR3 bases are TGTGCCAGCACGCGGGTGCAGGGCGATGGCTACACCTTC.

This clonotype was seen repeatedly, ten times or more. The chain links TRBV28 to TRBJ1-2; D perhaps matches TRBD1 (5 bases). The germline V gene has CDR1 MDHEN and CDR2 SYDVKM. V shed 6 bases and J shed 6 bases, with 17 bases lying between them. The CDR3 has 14 amino acids. This CDR3 reads CASSLVGRENGYTF. The CDR3, as DNA: TGTGCCAGCAGCTTAGTTGGCAGGGAGAATGGCTACACCTTC.

The chain recombines TRBV12-3 or TRBV12-4 with TRBJ2-1; D gene ambiguous. The CDR3 sequence is 14 residues long. With 0 bases removed from V and 12 bases from J, the gap between germline ends came to 15 bases. For the CDR3, the DNA is TGTGCCAGCAGTTTAGCGACAACCTCGTTTTGGCAGTTCTTC. Amino acids: CASSLATTSFWQFF.

This clonotype was seen once. As DNA, the CDR3 is TGTGCCTGGAGTGCCCCAGGGGCCAACGTCCTGACTTTC. Translated, it gives CAWSAPGANVLTF. The rearrangement joins TRBV30 to TRBJ2-6; D not certain. Looked up from germline, CDR1 is GTSNPN and CDR2 is SVGIG (reference sequence). The germline V and J ends were trimmed by 1 base and 4 bases, with 5 bases remaining between them. The CDR3 runs 13 residues.

The chain employs TRBV6-1 and TRBJ2-2, with D unclear. V lost 7 bases, J lost 0 bases, and 9 bases lay in between. Germline values: CDR1 MNHNS, CDR2 SASEGT. There are 14 residues in the CDR3. CDR3 region: CASIRQTNTGELFF. DNA of the CDR3: TGTGCCAGCATACGGCAAACGAACACCGGGGAGCTGTTTTTT.

The chain carries TRBV3-1 and TRBJ1-1; D remains ambiguous. Trimming stripped 0 bases from V and 0 bases from J, with 11 bases between. CDR3 length: 16 residues. In germline, CDR1 is LGHDT, CDR2 YNNKEL (reference sequence). The CDR3 DNA is TGTGCCAGCAGCCAAGAGGCGGGTATCATGAACACTGAAGCTTTCTTT. Its translation is CASSQEAGIMNTEAFF.